This T cell receptor (beta chain) was sequenced in a study of response to subunit inactivated influenza vaccine. Study outcomes and limitations: Few new T cells, the authors suggested, are recruited by each seasonal influenza vaccination.

This clonotype appeared a few times. Its antigen is not known. One entry per CDR3 protein, called by TCRdb with MiXCR from the RT-PCR reads. The sample contains 500,000 to 700,000 distinct CDR3 sequences, around 21% of which appear only once. Trimming took 5 bases from V and 1 from J, leaving 8 bases between them. Per germline, CDR1 DFQATT and CDR2 SNEGSKA (reference sequence). The CDR3 totals 12 residues. The same sample was also studied in work on T cells expressing NK-cell markers. That source reports: 5'RACE template switching with UMIs produced the TCR beta cDNA. Once again these clonotypes came out on top in the CD3+CD56-NKG2C+ fraction of a handful of donors.

The sample in question was CD4+ T cells sorted from PBMCs, obtained 12 days after vaccination. The rearrangement uses TRBV20-1 and TRBJ1-1; D not resolved. The sequence derives from a middle-aged man who received an inactivated influenza vaccine. This chain's CDR3 is CSAGGGNTEAFF. As DNA, the CDR3 is TGCAGTGCTGGTGGAGGGAACACTGAAGCTTTCTTT.